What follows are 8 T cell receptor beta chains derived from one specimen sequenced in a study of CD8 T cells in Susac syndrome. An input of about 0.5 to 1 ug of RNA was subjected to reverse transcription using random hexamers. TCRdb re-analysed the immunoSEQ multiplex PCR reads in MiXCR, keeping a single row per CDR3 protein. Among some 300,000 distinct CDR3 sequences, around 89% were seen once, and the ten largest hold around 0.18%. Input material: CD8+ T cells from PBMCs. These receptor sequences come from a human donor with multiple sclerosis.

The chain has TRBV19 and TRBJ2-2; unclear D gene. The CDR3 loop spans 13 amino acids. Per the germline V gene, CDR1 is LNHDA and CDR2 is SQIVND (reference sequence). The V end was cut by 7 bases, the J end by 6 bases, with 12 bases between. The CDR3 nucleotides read TGTGCCAGTACCTTCCTAGGAGCCGGGGAGCTGTTTTTT. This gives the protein CASTFLGAGELFF.

Here the CDR3 reads CASSTAVNEQFF. The CDR3 coding sequence is TGTGCCAGCAGTACGGCCGTCAATGAGCAGTTCTTC. The chain uses TRBV12-3 or TRBV12-4 and TRBJ2-1; D call uncertain. V was clipped by 5 bases and J by 6 bases, with 8 bases between them. CDR3 length: 12 amino acids.

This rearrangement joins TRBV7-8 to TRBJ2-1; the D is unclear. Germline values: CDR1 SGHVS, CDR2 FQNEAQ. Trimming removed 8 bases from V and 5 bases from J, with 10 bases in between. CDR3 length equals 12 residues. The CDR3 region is CASAHVHNEQFF. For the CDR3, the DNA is TGTGCCAGCGCCCATGTCCACAATGAGCAGTTCTTC.

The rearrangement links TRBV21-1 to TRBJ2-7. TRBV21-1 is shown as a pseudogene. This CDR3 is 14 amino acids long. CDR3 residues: CASSKVGGPYEQYF. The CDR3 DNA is TGTGCCAGCAGCAAAGTAGGGGGCCCCTACGAGCAGTACTTC.

The CDR3 region has the DNA TGTGCCAGCAGCCCAGACAGGGGGGCATACGAGCAGTACTTC. Translating gives CASSPDRGAYEQYF. V and J are TRBV7-9 and TRBJ2-7; TRBD1 agrees at 9 bases. The CDR3 is 14 residues long. In germline, CDR1 is SEHNR, CDR2 FQNEAQ (reference sequence). Germline trimming cut 5 bases from V and 4 bases from J; bases unmatched to any gene: 6.

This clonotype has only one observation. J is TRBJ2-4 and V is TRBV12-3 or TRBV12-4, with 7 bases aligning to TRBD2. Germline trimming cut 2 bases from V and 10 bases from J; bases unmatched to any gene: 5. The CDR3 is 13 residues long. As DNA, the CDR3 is TGTGCCAGCAGTTTATGGAGCGGGGAGATTCAGTACTTC. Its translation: CASSLWSGEIQYF.

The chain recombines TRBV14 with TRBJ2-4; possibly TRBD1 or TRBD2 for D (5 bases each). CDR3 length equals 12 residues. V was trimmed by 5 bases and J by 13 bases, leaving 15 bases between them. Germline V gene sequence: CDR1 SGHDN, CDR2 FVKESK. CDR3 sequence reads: CASSGWDGLQYF. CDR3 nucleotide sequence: TGTGCCAGCAGCGGATGGGACGGATTACAGTACTTC.

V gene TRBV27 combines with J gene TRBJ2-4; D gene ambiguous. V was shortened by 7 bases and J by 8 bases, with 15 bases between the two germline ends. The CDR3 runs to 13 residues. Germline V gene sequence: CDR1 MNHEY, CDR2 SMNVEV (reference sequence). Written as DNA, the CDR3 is TGTGCCAGCACCCCGGGCCTTGGGGACATTCAGTACTTC. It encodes CASTPGLGDIQYF.